This T cell receptor (beta chain) is drawn from a study of blood T cell repertoires in COVID-19. Study details: Samples representing acute and convalescent COVID-19 were sourced from the United States, Italy and Spain. T cells, B-cell-depleted T cells, or PBMCs supplied cDNA or gDNA.

The repertoire was sequenced with immunoSEQ multiplex PCR; TCRdb's copy has only in-frame clones and lacks some. The sample records 250,000 to 300,000 clones, under 90% being singletons. The CDR3 length is 20 residues. V dropped 0 bases and J dropped 4 bases, with 25 bases sitting between them. The germline gives CDR1 KGHSH, CDR2 LQKENI. Participants came from roughly 24 US areas, aged roughly 18 to 95 years. The V and J genes are TRBV18 and TRBJ1-5; TRBD1 is a possible D gene (5 bases). The sequenced sample was PBMCs or T cells enriched from blood (not recorded which). The clonotype comes from a man aged 25 to 40 with acute COVID-19. CDR3 residues: CASSPPNAGRWGNRNQPQHF. The DNA of the CDR3 is TGTGCCAGCTCACCACCGAACGCGGGAAGATGGGGGAACCGGAATCAGCCCCAGCATTTT.